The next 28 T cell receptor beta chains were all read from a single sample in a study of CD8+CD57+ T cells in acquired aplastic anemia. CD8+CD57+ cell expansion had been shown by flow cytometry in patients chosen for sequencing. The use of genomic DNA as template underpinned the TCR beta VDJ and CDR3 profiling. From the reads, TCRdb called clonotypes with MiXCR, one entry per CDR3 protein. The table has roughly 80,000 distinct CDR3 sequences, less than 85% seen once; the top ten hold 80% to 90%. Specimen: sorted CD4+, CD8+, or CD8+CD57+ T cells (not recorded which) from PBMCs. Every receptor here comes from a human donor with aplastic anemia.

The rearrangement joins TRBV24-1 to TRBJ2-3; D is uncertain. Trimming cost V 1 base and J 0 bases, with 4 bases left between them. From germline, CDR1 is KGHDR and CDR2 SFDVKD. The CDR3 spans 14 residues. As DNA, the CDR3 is TGTGCCACCAGTGATTTAACCAGCACAGATACGCAGTATTTT. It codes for CATSDLTSTDTQYF.

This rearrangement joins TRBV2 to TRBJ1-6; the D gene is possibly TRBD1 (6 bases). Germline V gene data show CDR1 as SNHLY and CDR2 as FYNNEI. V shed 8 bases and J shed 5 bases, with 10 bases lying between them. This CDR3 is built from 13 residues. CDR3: CASCRQDNSPLHF. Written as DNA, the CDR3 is TGTGCCAGCTGCCGACAGGATAATTCACCCCTCCACTTT.

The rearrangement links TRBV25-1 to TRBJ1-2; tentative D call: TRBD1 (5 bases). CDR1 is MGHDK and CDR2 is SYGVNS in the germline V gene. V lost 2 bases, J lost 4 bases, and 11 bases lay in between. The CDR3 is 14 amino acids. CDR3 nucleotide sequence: TGTGCCAGCAGTGAAGAAGGCAGGGCCTATGGCTACACCTTC. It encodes CASSEEGRAYGYTF.

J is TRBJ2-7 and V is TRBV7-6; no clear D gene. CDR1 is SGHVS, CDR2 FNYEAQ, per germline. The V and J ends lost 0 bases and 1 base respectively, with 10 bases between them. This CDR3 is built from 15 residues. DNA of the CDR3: TGTGCCAGCAGCTTAGCGTTGGGCAGTTCCTACGAGCAGTACTTC. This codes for CASSLALGSSYEQYF.

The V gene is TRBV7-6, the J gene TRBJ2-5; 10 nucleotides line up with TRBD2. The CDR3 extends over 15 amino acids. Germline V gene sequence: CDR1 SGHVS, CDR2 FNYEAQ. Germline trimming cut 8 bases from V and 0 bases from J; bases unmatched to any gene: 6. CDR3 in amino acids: CASGERGGYQETQYF. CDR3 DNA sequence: TGTGCCAGCGGGGAGCGGGGGGGTTACCAAGAGACCCAGTACTTC.

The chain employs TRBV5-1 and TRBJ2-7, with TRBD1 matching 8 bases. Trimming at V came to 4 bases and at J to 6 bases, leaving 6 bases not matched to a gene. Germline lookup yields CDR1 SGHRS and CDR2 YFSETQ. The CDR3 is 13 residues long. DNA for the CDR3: TGCGCCAGCAGCACCGAGACAGGGGCCGAGCAGTACTTC. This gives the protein CASSTETGAEQYF.

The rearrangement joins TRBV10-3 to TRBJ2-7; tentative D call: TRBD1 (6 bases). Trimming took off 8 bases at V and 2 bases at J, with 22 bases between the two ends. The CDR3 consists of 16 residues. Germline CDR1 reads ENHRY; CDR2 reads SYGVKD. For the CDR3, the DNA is TGTGCCATCTGCAGGGCGATAAACAGGGAGACCTACGAGCAGTACTTC. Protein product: CAICRAINRETYEQYF.

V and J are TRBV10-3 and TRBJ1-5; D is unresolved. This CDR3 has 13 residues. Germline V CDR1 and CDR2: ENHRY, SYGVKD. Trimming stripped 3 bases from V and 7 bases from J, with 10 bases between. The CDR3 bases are TGTGCCATCAGTGATGGAGACAACCAGCCCCAGCATTTT. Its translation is CAISDGDNQPQHF.

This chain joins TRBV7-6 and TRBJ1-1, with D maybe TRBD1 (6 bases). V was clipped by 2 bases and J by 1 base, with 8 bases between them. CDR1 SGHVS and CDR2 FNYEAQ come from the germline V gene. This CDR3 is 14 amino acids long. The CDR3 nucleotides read TGTGCCAGCAGCTTAACAGGGTGGAACACTGAAGCTTTCTTT. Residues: CASSLTGWNTEAFF.

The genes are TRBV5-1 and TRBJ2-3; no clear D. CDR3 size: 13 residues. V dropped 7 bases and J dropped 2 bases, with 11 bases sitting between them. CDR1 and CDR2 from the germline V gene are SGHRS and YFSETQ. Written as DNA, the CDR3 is TGCGCCAGCCGCCCTTTGTACACAGATACGCAGTATTTT. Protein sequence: CASRPLYTDTQYF.

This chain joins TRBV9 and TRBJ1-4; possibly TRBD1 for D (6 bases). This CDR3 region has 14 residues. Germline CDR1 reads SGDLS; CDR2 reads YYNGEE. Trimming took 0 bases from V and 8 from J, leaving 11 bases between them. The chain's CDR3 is CASSVVGGPEKLFF. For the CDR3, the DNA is TGTGCCAGCAGCGTAGTCGGGGGGCCCGAAAAACTGTTTTTT.

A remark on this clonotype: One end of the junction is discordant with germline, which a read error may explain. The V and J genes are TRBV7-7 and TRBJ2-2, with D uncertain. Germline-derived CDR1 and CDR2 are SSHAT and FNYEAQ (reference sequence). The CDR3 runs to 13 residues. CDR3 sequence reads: CASSPLDTGELFF. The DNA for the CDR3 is TGTGCTAGCAGCCCGTTGGACACCGGGGAGCTGTTTTTT.

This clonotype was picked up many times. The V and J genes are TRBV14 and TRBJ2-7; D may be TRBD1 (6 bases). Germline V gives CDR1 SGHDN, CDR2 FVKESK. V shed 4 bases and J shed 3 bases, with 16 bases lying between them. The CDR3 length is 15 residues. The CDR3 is CASSRSRTESYEQYF. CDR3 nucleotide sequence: TGTGCCAGCAGCCGAAGCCGGACAGAGAGCTACGAGCAGTACTTC.

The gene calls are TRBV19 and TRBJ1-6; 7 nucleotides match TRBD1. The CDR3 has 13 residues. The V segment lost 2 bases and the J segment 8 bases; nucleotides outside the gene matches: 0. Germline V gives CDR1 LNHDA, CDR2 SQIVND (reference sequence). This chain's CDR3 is CASSITGDSPLHF. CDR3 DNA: TGTGCCAGTAGTATAACAGGGGATTCACCCCTCCACTTT.

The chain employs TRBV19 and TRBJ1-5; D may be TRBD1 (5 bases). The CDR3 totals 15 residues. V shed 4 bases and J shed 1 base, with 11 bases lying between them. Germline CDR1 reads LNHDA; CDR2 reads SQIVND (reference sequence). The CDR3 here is CASSTGGLSNQPQHF. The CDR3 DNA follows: TGTGCCAGTAGTACCGGGGGTTTGAGCAATCAGCCCCAGCATTTT.

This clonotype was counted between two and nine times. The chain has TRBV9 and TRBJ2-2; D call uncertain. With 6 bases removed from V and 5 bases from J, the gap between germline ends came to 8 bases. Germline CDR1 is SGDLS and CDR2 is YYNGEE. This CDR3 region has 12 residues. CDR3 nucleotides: TGTGCCAGCACCACCGGGACCGGGGAGCTGTTTTTT. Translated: CASTTGTGELFF.

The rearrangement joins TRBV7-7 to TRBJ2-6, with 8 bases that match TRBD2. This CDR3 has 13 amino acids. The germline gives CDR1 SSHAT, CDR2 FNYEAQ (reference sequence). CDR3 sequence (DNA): TGTGCTAGCGGGGACTCTGGGGCCAACGTCCTGACTTTC. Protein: CASGDSGANVLTF.

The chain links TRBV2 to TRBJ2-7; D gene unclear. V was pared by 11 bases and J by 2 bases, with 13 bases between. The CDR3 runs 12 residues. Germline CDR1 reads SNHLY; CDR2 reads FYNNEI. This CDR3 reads CASRTDAYEQYF. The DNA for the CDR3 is TGTGCCTCACGGACGGACGCCTACGAGCAGTACTTC.

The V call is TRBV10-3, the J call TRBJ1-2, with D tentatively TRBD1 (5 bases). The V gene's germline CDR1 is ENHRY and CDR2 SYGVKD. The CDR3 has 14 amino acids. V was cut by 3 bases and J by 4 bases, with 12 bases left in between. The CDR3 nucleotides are TGTGCCATCAGTGATCCGACAGATAGCTATGGCTACACCTTC. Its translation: CAISDPTDSYGYTF.

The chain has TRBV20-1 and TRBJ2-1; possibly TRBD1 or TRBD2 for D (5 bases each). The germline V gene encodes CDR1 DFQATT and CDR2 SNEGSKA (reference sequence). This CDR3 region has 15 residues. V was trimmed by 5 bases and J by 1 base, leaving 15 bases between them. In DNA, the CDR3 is TGCAGTGCTGGGACCGGGACGAGATCCTACAATGAGCAGTTCTTC. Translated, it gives CSAGTGTRSYNEQFF.

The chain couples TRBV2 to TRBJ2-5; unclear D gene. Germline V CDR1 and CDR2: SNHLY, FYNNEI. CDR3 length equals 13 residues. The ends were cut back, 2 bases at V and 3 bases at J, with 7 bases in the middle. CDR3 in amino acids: CASSEWIKETQYF. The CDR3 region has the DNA TGTGCCAGCAGTGAATGGATTAAAGAGACCCAGTACTTC.

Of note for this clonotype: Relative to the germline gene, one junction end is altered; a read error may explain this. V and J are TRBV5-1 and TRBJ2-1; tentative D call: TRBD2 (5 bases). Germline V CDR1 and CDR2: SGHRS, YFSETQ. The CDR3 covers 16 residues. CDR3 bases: TGCGCCAGCAGCTTAATCGGGGAGAGCTCCTACAGTGAGCAGCTCTTC. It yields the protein CASSLIGESSYSEQLF.

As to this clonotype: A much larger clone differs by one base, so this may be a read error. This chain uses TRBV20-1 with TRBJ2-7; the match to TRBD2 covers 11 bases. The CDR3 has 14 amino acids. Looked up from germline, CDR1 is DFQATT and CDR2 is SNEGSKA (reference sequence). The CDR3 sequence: CGATTSGTSYEQYF. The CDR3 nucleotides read TGCGGTGCGACGACTAGCGGGACATCCTACGAGCAGTACTTC.

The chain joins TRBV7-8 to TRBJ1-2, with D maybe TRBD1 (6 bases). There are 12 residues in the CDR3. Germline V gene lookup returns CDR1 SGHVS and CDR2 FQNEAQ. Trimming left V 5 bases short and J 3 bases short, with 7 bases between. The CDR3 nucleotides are TGTGCCAGCAGCCGGACAGACTATGGCTACACCTTC. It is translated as CASSRTDYGYTF.

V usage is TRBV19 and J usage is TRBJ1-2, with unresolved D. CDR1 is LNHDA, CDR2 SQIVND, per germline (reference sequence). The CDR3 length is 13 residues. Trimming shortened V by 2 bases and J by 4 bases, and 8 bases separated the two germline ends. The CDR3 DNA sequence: TGTGCCAGTAGTATAAACAGAGCCTATGGCTACACCTTC. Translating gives CASSINRAYGYTF.

The CDR3 loop is CASSLASGVLNEQFF. The CDR3 DNA follows: TGTGCCAGCAGCTTAGCGAGCGGGGTACTTAATGAGCAGTTCTTC. The rearrangement links TRBV11-1 to TRBJ2-1; 7 nucleotides align to TRBD2. V lost 0 bases and J lost 7; bases outside the gene matches: 6. Germline CDR1 and CDR2: SGHAT and FQDESV (reference sequence). CDR3 length equals 15 residues.

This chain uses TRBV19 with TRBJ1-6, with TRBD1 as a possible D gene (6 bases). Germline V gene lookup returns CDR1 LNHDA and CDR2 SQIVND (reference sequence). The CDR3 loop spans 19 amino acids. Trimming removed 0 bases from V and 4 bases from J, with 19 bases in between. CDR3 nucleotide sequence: TGTGCCAGTAGTATAGAACACCCGCGAAACAGGGATTATAATTCACCCCTCCACTTT. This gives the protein CASSIEHPRNRDYNSPLHF.

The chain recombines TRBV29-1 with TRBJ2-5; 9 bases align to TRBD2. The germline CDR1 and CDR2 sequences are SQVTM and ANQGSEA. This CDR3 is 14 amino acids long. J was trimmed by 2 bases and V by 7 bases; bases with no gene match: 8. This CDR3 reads CSGEWAGGQETQYF. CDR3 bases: TGCAGCGGGGAATGGGCGGGGGGGCAAGAGACCCAGTACTTC.